A single TCR beta chain is shown here with its context. Its antigen is unidentified. Germline CDR1 is MNHEY and CDR2 is SMNVEV (reference sequence). With V trimmed by 4 bases and J by 2 bases, 0 bases remained unmatched. CDR3 length: 13 amino acids. The data were taken from a study of cytomegalovirus exposure and HLA in healthy donors. Study-level background: Out of about 190 million T cells, an earlier analysis found fewer than 140 million unique TCR beta sequences in total.

Study-wide points: Relative to equally common others, HLA-associated TCR beta chains showed greater clonal expansion in a later analysis. Several of the most significant clusters were apparently associated with common viral pathogens in a later analysis. Using a false discovery rate of 0.05, a later analysis showed that 16,951 TCR beta sequences were associated with HLA alleles.

60 Vbeta and 13 Jbeta primers were used in PCR. Assay: immunoSEQ multiplex PCR; the TCRdb copy retains only in-frame clones and omits some. The repertoire holds about 130,000 clones, roughly 77% seen once, with 5.5% to 6% in the top ten. This receptor was obtained from a woman aged 40 to 50 in good health and CMV-seropositive. This chain uses TRBV27 with TRBJ2-7; 9 nucleotides agree with TRBD1. The sequenced material came from PBMCs. The CDR3 sequence is CASSWDRAYEQYF. In DNA, the CDR3 is TGTGCCAGCAGTTGGGACAGGGCCTACGAGCAGTACTTC.